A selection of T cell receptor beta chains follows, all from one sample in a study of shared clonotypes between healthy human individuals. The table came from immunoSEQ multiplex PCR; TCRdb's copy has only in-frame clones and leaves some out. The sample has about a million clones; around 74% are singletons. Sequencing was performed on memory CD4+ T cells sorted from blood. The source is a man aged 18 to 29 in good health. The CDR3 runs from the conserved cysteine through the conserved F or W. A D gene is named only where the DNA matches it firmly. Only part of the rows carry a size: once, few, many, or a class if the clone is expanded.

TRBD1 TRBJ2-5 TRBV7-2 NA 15 TGTGCCAGCAGCCCTCCGGGACAGGGCGAGGAGACCCAGTACTTC CASSPPGQGEETQYF
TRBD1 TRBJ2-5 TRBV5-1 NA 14 TGCGCCAGCAGTCGGACAGGGGGCGTAGAGACCCAGTACTTC CASSRTGGVETQYF
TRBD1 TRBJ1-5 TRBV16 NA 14 TGTGCCAGCAGCCAGTCACAGGGGGCCCAGCCCCAGCATTTT CASSQSQGAQPQHF
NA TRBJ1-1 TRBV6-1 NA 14 TGTGCCAGCAGTGAAGTGGGGATCCGCACTGAAGCTTTCTTT CASSEVGIRTEAFF
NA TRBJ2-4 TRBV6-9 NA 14 TGTGCCAGCACCCTGAAGGGTCACAAAAACATTCAGTACTTC CASTLKGHKNIQYF
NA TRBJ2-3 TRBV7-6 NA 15 TGTGCCAGCAGCTTAACGAGGGCTAAGTCAGAAACGCAGTATTTT CASSLTRAKSETQYF
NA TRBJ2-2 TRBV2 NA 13 TGTGCCAGCAGTACAGAGAACACCGGGGAGCTGTTTTTT CASSTENTGELFF
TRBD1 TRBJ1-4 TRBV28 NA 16 TGTGCCAGCAGTCCCCGACAGGGGGCGCCCGGTGAAAAACTGTTTTTT CASSPRQGAPGEKLFF
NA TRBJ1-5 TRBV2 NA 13 TGTGCCAGCAGTGATCCACCCTGGAAGCCCCAGCATTTT CASSDPPWKPQHF
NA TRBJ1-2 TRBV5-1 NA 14 TGCGCCAGCAGCCCTTCTAGGACAGAATATGGCTACACCTTC CASSPSRTEYGYTF
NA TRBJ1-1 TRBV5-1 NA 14 TGCGCCAGCAGCCCAAGTGGGGGAGGGACTGAAGCTTTCTTT CASSPSGGGTEAFF
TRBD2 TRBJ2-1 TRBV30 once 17 TGTGCCTGGAGCGGAGGGACTAGCGGTATCTCCTACAATGAGCAGTTCTTC CAWSGGTSGISYNEQFF
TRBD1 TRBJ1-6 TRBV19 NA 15 TGTGCCAGTAGTAGGGACAGGGTTTTAAATTCACCCCTCCACTTT CASSRDRVLNSPLHF
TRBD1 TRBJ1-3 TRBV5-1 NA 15 TGCGCCAGGTCCATTGGACAGGGGGCGAGAAACACCATATATTTT CARSIGQGARNTIYF
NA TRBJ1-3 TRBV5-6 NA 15 TGTGCCAGCAGCCCGAGGCTTGAATATGGAAACACCATATATTTT CASSPRLEYGNTIYF
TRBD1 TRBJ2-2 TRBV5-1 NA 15 TGCGCCAGCAGCCCCGGGGACAGGGATGTCGGGGAGCTGTTTTTT CASSPGDRDVGELFF
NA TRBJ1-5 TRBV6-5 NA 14 TGTGCCAGCAGCTACGGGGGAGGGAATCAGCCCCAGCATTTT CASSYGGGNQPQHF
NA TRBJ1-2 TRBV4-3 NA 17 TGCGCCAGCAGCCAAGATCGAGCCTTTGCCCTTCCCTATGGCTACACCTTC CASSQDRAFALPYGYTF
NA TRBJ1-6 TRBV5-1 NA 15 TGCGCCAGCAGCCCTGTCCAGGGGACGAATTCACCCCTCCACTTT CASSPVQGTNSPLHF
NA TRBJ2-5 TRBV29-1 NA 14 TGCAGCGTCGGGAACAGGTTGGCCAAAGAGACCCAGTACTTC CSVGNRLAKETQYF
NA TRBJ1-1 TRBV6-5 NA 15 TGTGCCAGCAGTTACTCTCAGGTCGCCAAGACTGAAGCTTTCTTT CASSYSQVAKTEAFF
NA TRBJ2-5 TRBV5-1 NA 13 TGCGCCAGCAGCTTGGCTTCCCAAGAGACCCAGTACTTC CASSLASQETQYF
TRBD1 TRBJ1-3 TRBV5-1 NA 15 TGCGCCAGCAGCTTGGGGCAGGGGGCAGGAAACACCATATATTTT CASSLGQGAGNTIYF
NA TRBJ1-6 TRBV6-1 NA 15 TGTGCCAGCAGTAGGGACGGACCCTATAATTCACCCCTCCACTTT CASSRDGPYNSPLHF
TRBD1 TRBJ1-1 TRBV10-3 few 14 TGTGCCATCAGTGTAGGACAGGGGAACACTGAAGCTTTCTTT CAISVGQGNTEAFF
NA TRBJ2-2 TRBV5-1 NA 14 TGCGCCAGCAGCCCGAGATCGAACACCGGGGAGCTGTTTTTT CASSPRSNTGELFF
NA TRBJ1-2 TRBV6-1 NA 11 TGTGCCAGCAGTGACCGGGTCGCTGGCACCTTC CASSDRVAGTF
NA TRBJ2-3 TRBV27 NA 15 TGTGCCAGCAGTTTCAGATCTATAGTGGGAGATACGCAGTATTTT CASSFRSIVGDTQYF
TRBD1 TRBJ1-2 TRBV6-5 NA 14 TGTGCCAGCAGTTGGACAGGGGGTGGCTATGGCTACACCTTC CASSWTGGGYGYTF
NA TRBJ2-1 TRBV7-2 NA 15 TGTGCCAGCAGCCTACGGCGAGACTCTCTGCATGAGCAGTTCTTC CASSLRRDSLHEQFF
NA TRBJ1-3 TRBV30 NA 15 TGTGCCTGGAGTCCGACACGGCCCTCTGGAAACACCATATATTTT CAWSPTRPSGNTIYF
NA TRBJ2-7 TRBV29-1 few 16 TGCAGCGTTGGGTTGACCGACAGACCCTTCGACTACGAGCAGTACTTC CSVGLTDRPFDYEQYF
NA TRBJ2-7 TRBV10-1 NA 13 TGCGCCAGCAGGCCCCGGGGGTACTACGAGCAGTACTTC CASRPRGYYEQYF
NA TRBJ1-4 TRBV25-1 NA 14 TGTGCCAGCGCTCCTCCCCCGGGAGGTGAAAAACTGTTTTTT CASAPPPGGEKLFF
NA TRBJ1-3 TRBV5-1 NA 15 TGCGCCAGCAGACTTCAATCTGACTCTGGAAACACCATATATTTT CASRLQSDSGNTIYF
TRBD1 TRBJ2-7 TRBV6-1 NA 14 TGTGCCTGCACGCGAGGACAGGGTCCCTACGAGCAGTACTTC CACTRGQGPYEQYF
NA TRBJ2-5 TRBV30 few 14 TGTGCCTGGAGTGTTACAGGGAGAATTAGGACCCAGTACTTC CAWSVTGRIRTQYF
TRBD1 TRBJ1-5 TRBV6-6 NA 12 TGTGCCAGCGGGACAGGGGTTAAGCCCCAGCATTTT CASGTGVKPQHF
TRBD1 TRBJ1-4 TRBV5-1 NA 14 TGCGCCAGCAGCCAAGGGACAGAATCCGAAAAACTGTTTTTT CASSQGTESEKLFF
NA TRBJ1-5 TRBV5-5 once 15 TGTGCCAGCAGCCCCGGAGGTTATAGCAATCAGCCCCAGCATTTT CASSPGGYSNQPQHF
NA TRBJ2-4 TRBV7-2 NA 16 TGTGCCAGCAGCTTAAACCCCGTCGGTTCGAAAAACATTCAGTACTTC CASSLNPVGSKNIQYF
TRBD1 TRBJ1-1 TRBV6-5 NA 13 TGTGCCAGCAGTTCGGACAGGATCACTGAAGCTTTCTTT CASSSDRITEAFF
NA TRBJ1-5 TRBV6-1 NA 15 TGTGCCAGCAGTGAACTCGGGGCGGCCAATCAGCCCCAGCATTTT CASSELGAANQPQHF
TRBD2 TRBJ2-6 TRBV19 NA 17 TGTGCCAGTAGCGAACTAGCGGGAGAAGTTGGGGCCAACGTCCTGACTTTC CASSELAGEVGANVLTF
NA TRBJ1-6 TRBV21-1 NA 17 TGTGCCAGCAGCAAAGCGCTTGGTGGGCCCCTGGATTCACCCCTCCACTTT CASSKALGGPLDSPLHF
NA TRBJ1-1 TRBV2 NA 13 TGTGCCAGCAGACCCACCGAGAACACTGAAGCTTTCTTT CASRPTENTEAFF
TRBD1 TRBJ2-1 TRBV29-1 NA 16 TGCAGCTCCAAACGGTCCTGGGACAGGGGGCGGGATGAGCAGTTCTTC CSSKRSWDRGRDEQFF
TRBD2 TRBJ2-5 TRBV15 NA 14 TGTGCCACCGTCAAGCGGGGGTCTCAAGAGGCCCAGTACTTC CATVKRGSQEAQYF
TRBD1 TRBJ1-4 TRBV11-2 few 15 TGTGCCAGCAGCCTCGACAGGGGGGTAAATGAAAAACTGTTTTTT CASSLDRGVNEKLFF
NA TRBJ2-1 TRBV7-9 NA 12 TGTGCCAGCAGCTCCCAGAGCAATGAGCAGTTCTTC CASSSQSNEQFF
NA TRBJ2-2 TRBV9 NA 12 TGTGCCAGCAGCGTAAGGACCGGGGAGCTGTTTTTT CASSVRTGELFF
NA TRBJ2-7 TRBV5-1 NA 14 TGCGCCAGCAGCTGGGGAGGGGGATCCTACGAGCAGTACTTC CASSWGGGSYEQYF
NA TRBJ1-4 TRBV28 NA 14 TGTGCCAGCACCCTCGGTTTGGGTAGGGAAAAACTGTTTTTT CASTLGLGREKLFF
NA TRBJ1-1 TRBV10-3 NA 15 TGTGCCACCCTGCCGGATGCGGGACAGAACACTGAAGCTTTCTTT CATLPDAGQNTEAFF
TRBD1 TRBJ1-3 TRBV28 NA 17 TGTGCCAGCAGTAGAGGGGGACAGGGGGCGCGAGGAAACACCATATATTTT CASSRGGQGARGNTIYF
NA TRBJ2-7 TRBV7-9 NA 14 TGTGCCAGCAGCTTAGAATCGGGGGGCCACGAGCAGTACTTC CASSLESGGHEQYF
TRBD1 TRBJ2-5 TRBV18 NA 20 TGTGCCAGCTCACCCCGGTTAGGAACAGGGGGCGCTTCGCTAGGAGAGACCCAGTACTTC CASSPRLGTGGASLGETQYF
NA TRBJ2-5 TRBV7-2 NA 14 TGTGCCAGCAGCTTAGCCGGGGGGCGAGAGACCCAGTACTTC CASSLAGGRETQYF
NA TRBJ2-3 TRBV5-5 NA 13 TGTGCCAGCAGCTTAATAGTCGCAGATACGCAGTATTTT CASSLIVADTQYF
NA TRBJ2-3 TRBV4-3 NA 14 TGCGCCAGCAGCCTAGCGGCCTGGAGGGATACGCAGTATTTT CASSLAAWRDTQYF